This TCR beta chain came from a study of blood T cell repertoires in COVID-19. For the study at large: Samples came from the United States, Italy and Spain, spanning acute and convalescent COVID-19. T cells, B-cell-depleted T cells, or PBMCs provided the cDNA or gDNA that served as material.

Authors' data handling: From reference gene primer amplification, estimates of nucleated cell counts were derived. Some clones are missing from TCRdb's copy, which holds only in-frame ones; the method was immunoSEQ multiplex PCR. The DNA gave D and trimming, while V, J and clone size come from that table. The repertoire includes 130,000 to 150,000 clones, 85% to 90% of them detected once, and around 15% sits in the top ten. V was pared by 6 bases and J by 2 bases, with 6 bases between. The germline V gene encodes CDR1 SGHVS and CDR2 FNYEAQ. The CDR3 runs 12 residues. The J gene is TRBJ2-3, the V gene TRBV7-6; D is unclear. The source of this sequence is a man aged 18-30 years with COVID-19, enrolled during active disease. The sample was peripheral blood. In DNA form, the CDR3 reads TGTGCCAGCAGTATGTACACAGATACGCAGTATTTT. This sequence encodes CASSMYTDTQYF. The full variable domain, completed using reference TRBV7-6 and TRBJ2-3, is GAGVSQSPRYKVTKRGQDVALRCDPISGHVSLYWYRQALGQGPEFLTYFNYEAQQDKSGLPNDRFSAERPEGSISTLTIQRTEQRDSAMYRCASSMYTDTQYFGPGTRLTVL.